These T cell receptor beta chains were read from a single sample in a study of OX40 agonist ivuxolimab in advanced cancers. Assay used: immunoSEQ multiplex PCR; TCRdb lists only in-frame clones, some missing. The data contain 45,000 to 50,000 clones, roughly 93% of them singletons. This specimen consisted of CD4+ or CD8+ T cells sorted from blood, obtained in a trial of the OX40 agonist ivuxolimab. The receptor set was obtained from an adult with an advanced solid tumor such as melanoma, head and neck, liver or kidney cancer. The CDR3 runs from the conserved cysteine through the conserved F or W. A D gene is named only where the DNA matches it firmly. Expanded clones get a size class; other rows say once, few or many, or leave the size out.

D: NA
size: NA
V: TRBV4-2
J: TRBJ2-7
CDR3: CASSPPTDYEQYF
DNA: TGTGCCAGCAGCCCTCCGACGGACTACGAGCAGTACTTC

D: NA
size: NA
V: TRBV27
J: TRBJ2-1
CDR3: CASSLMEGRLNEQFF
DNA: TGTGCCAGCAGTTTAATGGAGGGGCGGCTCAATGAGCAGTTCTTC

D: NA
size: NA
V: TRBV7-9
J: TRBJ1-4
CDR3: CAVPIRIGRNEKLFF
DNA: TGTGCCGTCCCAATCCGGATAGGGAGGAATGAAAAACTGTTTTTT

D: NA
size: once
V: TRBV27
J: TRBJ1-1
CDR3: CASSRDRNFMNTEAFF
DNA: TGTGCCAGCAGCCGAGACAGAAACTTCATGAACACTGAAGCTTTCTTT

D: TRBD1
size: NA
V: TRBV10-3
J: TRBJ1-2
CDR3: CAISPGTGYGYTF
DNA: TGTGCCATCAGCCCCGGGACAGGGTATGGCTACACCTTC

D: NA
size: NA
V: TRBV20-1
J: TRBJ2-7
CDR3: CSAREYEQYF
DNA: TGCAGTGCTAGAGAATACGAGCAGTACTTC

D: TRBD2
size: NA
V: TRBV5-6
J: TRBJ2-7
CDR3: CASSLEAGGYYEQYF
DNA: TGTGCCAGCAGCTTGGAAGCGGGAGGGTACTACGAGCAGTACTTC

D: TRBD1
size: NA
V: TRBV19
J: TRBJ1-2
CDR3: CASSTGQGGYGYTF
DNA: TGTGCCAGTAGTACGGGACAGGGGGGCTATGGCTACACCTTC

D: NA
size: NA
V: TRBV25-1
J: TRBJ1-5
CDR3: CASSESRKDQPQHF
DNA: TGTGCCAGCAGTGAATCCAGGAAAGATCAGCCCCAGCATTTT

D: NA
size: NA
V: TRBV5-6
J: TRBJ2-5
CDR3: CASSSLNLGETQYF
DNA: TGTGCCAGCAGCTCCTTGAATCTGGGGGAGACCCAGTACTTC

D: NA
size: NA
V: TRBV5-6
J: TRBJ2-1
CDR3: CASSSFYGGQFF
DNA: TGTGCCAGCAGCTCCTTTTACGGCGGGCAGTTCTTC

D: TRBD1
size: many
V: TRBV13
J: TRBJ2-7
CDR3: CASSSERGQGAYEQYF
DNA: TGTGCCAGCAGCTCAGAGAGGGGACAGGGGGCCTACGAGCAGTACTTC

D: NA
size: few
V: TRBV27
J: TRBJ2-1
CDR3: CASSLLGEYNEQFF
DNA: TGTGCCAGCAGTTTATTGGGGGAGTACAATGAGCAGTTCTTC

D: NA
size: NA
V: TRBV27
J: TRBJ2-1
CDR3: CASSTFTGLSEQFF
DNA: TGTGCCAGCAGTACCTTCACAGGGCTTAGTGAGCAGTTCTTC

D: NA
size: NA
V: TRBV28
J: TRBJ1-2
CDR3: CASSRPPPGYTF
DNA: TGTGCCAGCAGCCGGCCACCGCCTGGCTACACCTTC

D: NA
size: NA
V: TRBV7-6
J: TRBJ1-1
CDR3: CASSLSGNYEAFF
DNA: TGTGCCAGCAGTTTGTCCGGGAATTACGAAGCTTTCTTT

D: NA
size: NA
V: TRBV28
J: TRBJ1-5
CDR3: CASKGGTNQPQHF
DNA: TGTGCCAGCAAAGGGGGAACCAATCAGCCCCAGCATTTT

D: TRBD2
size: NA
V: TRBV9
J: TRBJ2-3
CDR3: CASSAPRGGGDTDTQYF
DNA: TGTGCCAGCAGCGCCCCGCGGGGGGGTGGTGACACAGATACGCAGTATTTT

D: TRBD1
size: NA
V: TRBV14
J: TRBJ1-2
CDR3: CASSQLQGAVDGYTF
DNA: TGTGCCAGCAGCCAACTCCAGGGGGCCGTTGATGGCTACACCTTC

D: NA
size: NA
V: TRBV7-9
J: TRBJ2-2
CDR3: CASSLPTLGITNTGELFF
DNA: TGTGCCAGCAGCTTACCCACACTAGGAATCACGAACACCGGGGAGCTGTTTTTT

D: NA
size: NA
V: TRBV29-1
J: TRBJ1-4
CDR3: CSVKREKLFF
DNA: TGCAGCGTTAAGAGGGAAAAACTGTTTTTT

D: NA
size: NA
V: TRBV27
J: TRBJ2-3
CDR3: CASSLTNTDTQYF
DNA: TGTGCCAGCAGTCTTACGAACACAGATACGCAGTATTTT

D: NA
size: NA
V: TRBV21-1
J: TRBJ2-3
CDR3: CASSKAQGRSVPYF
DNA: TGTGCCAGCAGCAAAGCGCAAGGACGATCTGTCCCGTATTTT

D: TRBD2
size: once
V: TRBV19
J: TRBJ2-6
CDR3: CASSILTSGSAGANVLTF
DNA: TGTGCCAGTAGTATCTTGACTAGCGGGAGCGCCGGGGCCAACGTCCTGACTTTC

D: NA
size: once
V: TRBV19
J: TRBJ1-1
CDR3: CASSIRANTEAFF
DNA: TGTGCCAGTAGTATTCGCGCGAACACTGAAGCTTTCTTT

D: NA
size: NA
V: TRBV2
J: TRBJ2-2
CDR3: CASSPNTGELFF
DNA: TGTGCCAGCAGTCCTAACACCGGGGAGCTGTTTTTT